The 17 T cell receptor beta chains below come from one sample, sequenced in a study of T cell responses to AZD1222 COVID-19 vaccine. Here immunoSEQ multiplex PCR was the method, and the copy in TCRdb shows in-frame clones only, minus some. This table has 150,000 to 180,000 clones, around 87% appearing once. This material consisted of peripheral blood, taken 28 days after the second AZD1222 dose. The receptors here all came from an adult who received the AZD1222 COVID-19 vaccine.

This chain links TRBV4-1 with TRBJ1-2; 7 bases align to TRBD1. Germline V gives CDR1 MGHRA, CDR2 YSYEKL. Trimming at V came to 0 bases and at J to 0 bases, leaving 4 bases not matched to a gene. This CDR3 comprises 16 residues. This CDR3 is CASSQDLDRSNYGYTF. CDR3 sequence (DNA): TGCGCCAGCAGCCAAGATTTGGACAGGTCTAACTATGGCTACACCTTC.

The genes are TRBV28 and TRBJ2-7, with D perhaps TRBD2 (6 bases). The germline V gene encodes CDR1 MDHEN and CDR2 SYDVKM. The V end lost 6 bases, the J end lost 4 bases, and 13 bases lay between the germline ends. This CDR3 contains 13 residues. The chain's CDR3 is CASSRVAGYEQYF. CDR3 DNA sequence: TGTGCCAGCAGCCGAGTGGCGGGGTACGAGCAGTACTTC.

The CDR3 region is CASSLNPSIPWTSLHTDTQYF. The CDR3 nucleotides are TGTGCCAGCAGCTTAAACCCATCTATCCCCTGGACTAGCCTACACACAGATACGCAGTATTTT. This rearrangement joins TRBV7-3 to TRBJ2-3; the match to TRBD2 covers 8 bases. Germline V CDR1 and CDR2: SGHTA, FQGTGA. The CDR3 contains 21 residues. J was trimmed by 2 bases and V by 1 base; bases with no gene match: 20.

The chain is built from TRBV5-4 and TRBJ1-2; D is perhaps TRBD1 (6 bases). CDR1 is SGHNT and CDR2 is YYREEE in the germline V gene (reference sequence). V shed 4 bases and J shed 3 bases, with 13 bases lying between them. The CDR3 covers 14 residues. CDR3 sequence reads: CASSPNRADYGYTF. CDR3 nucleotide sequence: TGTGCCAGCAGCCCCAACAGGGCAGACTATGGCTACACCTTC.

The genes are TRBV28 and TRBJ1-5, with D uncertain. V was pared by 4 bases and J by 0 bases, with 13 bases between. The CDR3 is made up of 16 amino acids. Per germline, CDR1 MDHEN and CDR2 SYDVKM. Here the CDR3 reads CASSSVYRNSNQPQHF. DNA of the CDR3: TGTGCCAGCAGTTCAGTTTACAGAAATAGCAATCAGCCCCAGCATTTT.

V usage is TRBV2 and J usage is TRBJ2-1; perhaps TRBD2 as D (6 bases). The germline V and J ends were trimmed by 8 bases and 9 bases, with 14 bases remaining between them. Germline V gene lookup returns CDR1 SNHLY and CDR2 FYNNEI. The length of the CDR3 is 12 residues. The CDR3 nucleotides are TGTGCCAGCCAGACTAGTCTAGGTGAGCAGTTCTTC. Encoded protein: CASQTSLGEQFF. Drawing the rest from reference TRBV2 and TRBJ2-1, the complete variable domain is EPEVTQTPSHQVTQMGQEVILRCVPISNHLYFYWYRQILGQKVEFLVSFYNNEISEKSEIFDDQFSVERPDGSNFTLKIRSTKLEDSAMYFCASQTSLGEQFFGPGTRLTVL.

The chain joins TRBV29-1 to TRBJ2-7; possible D gene TRBD2, 5 bases. The ends were cut back, 8 bases at V and 0 bases at J, with 8 bases in the middle. Per germline, CDR1 SQVTM and CDR2 ANQGSEA. This CDR3 has 11 residues. CDR3 bases: TGCAGCAGCCGGGACTCCTACGAGCAGTACTTC. Encoded protein: CSSRDSYEQYF.

The chain links TRBV11-2 to TRBJ2-5; D not certain. V was shortened by 0 bases and J by 5 bases, with 7 bases between the two germline ends. The CDR3 is 13 residues long. CDR1 and CDR2 (germline): SGHAT, FQNNGV. This chain's CDR3 is CASSLDLAETQYF. CDR3 bases: TGTGCCAGCAGCTTAGACCTGGCGGAGACCCAGTACTTC.

This clone turned up a few times. The CDR3 protein is CASSGRTSYNEGQFF. The DNA of the CDR3 is TGTGCCAGCAGCGGTAGAACTTCCTACAATGAGGGGCAGTTCTTC. The rearrangement links TRBV7-2 to TRBJ2-1; tentatively, D is TRBD2 (5 bases). V lost 5 bases and J 12 bases, leaving 23 bases between the germline ends. The germline gives CDR1 SGHTA, CDR2 FQGNSA. This CDR3 is 15 amino acids long.

This clone has a handful of counts. In DNA, the CDR3 is TGTGCCAGCAGTCGGACTAGCGGGAAAACCGGGGAGCTGTTTTTT. Its protein is CASSRTSGKTGELFF. This sequence joins TRBV3-1 (or the pseudogene TRBV3-2) and TRBJ2-2; 12 bases map to TRBD2. Germline values: CDR1 LGHDT, CDR2 YNNKEL (reference sequence). The CDR3 has 15 amino acids. V trimming: 6 bases; J trimming: 5 bases; junction bases outside the gene matches: 4.

The chain carries TRBV3-1 (or the pseudogene TRBV3-2) and TRBJ2-1, with TRBD2 matching 7 bases. V trimming: 1 base; J trimming: 9 bases; junction bases outside the gene matches: 3. In germline, CDR1 is LGHDT, CDR2 YNNKEL (reference sequence). The CDR3 runs 13 residues. This CDR3 reads CASSQGAGAEQFF. The DNA for the CDR3 is TGTGCCAGCAGCCAAGGGGCGGGAGCTGAGCAGTTCTTC.

This clone was seen only once. The chain is built from TRBV7-2 and TRBJ2-2; weak D call: TRBD2 (5 bases). The CDR3 is made up of 15 amino acids. The V gene's germline CDR1 is SGHTA and CDR2 FQGNSA. V shed 0 bases and J shed 6 bases, with 11 bases lying between them. Here the CDR3 reads CASSLAASSPGELFF. In nucleotides, the CDR3 is TGTGCCAGCAGCTTAGCGGCTAGCTCGCCCGGGGAGCTGTTTTTT.

This rearrangement joins TRBV7-2 to TRBJ2-5, with D uncertain. V was shortened by 2 bases and J by 4 bases, with 5 bases between the two germline ends. The CDR3 totals 12 residues. Germline CDR1 SGHTA, CDR2 FQGNSA. DNA of the CDR3: TGTGCCAGCAGCTTAACTCGAGAGACCCAGTACTTC. Encoded protein: CASSLTRETQYF.

The rearrangement uses TRBV6-5 and TRBJ2-7; 12 nucleotides align to TRBD2. With 4 bases clipped from V and 4 bases from J, the junction kept 8 bases outside the gene matches. This CDR3 is 16 amino acids long. CDR1 is MNHEY, CDR2 SVGAGI, per germline. In nucleotides, the CDR3 is TGTGCCAGCAGTTCCCTAGCGGGAGGGCCCTCGTACGAGCAGTACTTC. Translating gives CASSSLAGGPSYEQYF.

This clone came up once. This chain uses TRBV14 with TRBJ2-1, with TRBD2 matching over 10 bases. Per germline, CDR1 SGHDN and CDR2 FVKESK. CDR3 length equals 15 residues. V lost 6 bases and J lost 4; bases outside the gene matches: 6. This chain's CDR3 is CASSRGLAEYNEQFF. CDR3 DNA sequence: TGTGCCAGCAGTCGCGGACTAGCGGAATACAATGAGCAGTTCTTC.

The CDR3 is CASTETGGNQPQHF. Written as DNA, the CDR3 is TGTGCCAGTACAGAGACAGGAGGCAATCAGCCCCAGCATTTT. V and J are TRBV19 and TRBJ1-5; weak D call: TRBD1 (6 bases). Germline V gene lookup returns CDR1 LNHDA and CDR2 SQIVND (reference sequence). V dropped 7 bases and J dropped 2 bases, with 12 bases sitting between them. This CDR3 comprises 14 residues. The full variable domain, in which reference TRBV19 and TRBJ1-5 provide the parts outside the CDR3, is DGGITQSPKYLFRKEGQNVTLSCEQNLNHDAMYWYRQDPGQGLRLIYYSQIVNDFQKGDIAEGYSVSREKKESFPLTVTSAQKNPTAFYLCASTETGGNQPQHFGDGTRLSIL.

The chain links TRBV7-3 to TRBJ2-7; 7 nucleotides match TRBD1. The germline gives CDR1 SGHTA, CDR2 FQGTGA. With V trimmed by 5 bases and J by 3 bases, 10 bases remained unmatched. This CDR3 region has 15 residues. The chain's CDR3 is CASSPSGTDLYEQYF. The CDR3 DNA sequence: TGTGCCAGCAGCCCCTCTGGGACAGACCTCTACGAGCAGTACTTC.